This passage covers 21 T cell receptor beta chains from one sample sequenced in a study of beta chain features in type 1 diabetes. Study outcomes and limitations: TCRB CDR3 length was moderately but significantly reduced in all four CD4+ subsets of Type 1 diabetes patients.

Their target antigens are unknown. The isolated RNA, all of it, was reverse transcribed, so expressed TCRB transcripts were what got sequenced. Sequencing was performed with immunoSEQ multiplex PCR; in TCRdb, only in-frame clones are kept and a portion is missing. The table has about 300,000 clones, roughly 13% seen once. Sequenced: naive CD4+ T cells from blood. The receptors stem from a young woman with type 1 diabetes.

The chain uses TRBV14 and TRBJ2-1; no firm D call. The V gene lost 0 bases and the J gene lost 4 bases, with 13 bases spanning the gap. Germline V gives CDR1 SGHDN, CDR2 FVKESK. The CDR3 loop spans 16 amino acids. The CDR3 DNA sequence: TGTGCCAGCAGCCAAGATGACAAGGCTCGGTACAATGAGCAGTTCTTC. It specifies CASSQDDKARYNEQFF.

The rearrangement links TRBV10-3 to TRBJ2-5; TRBD1 matches 11 bases. CDR1 and CDR2 from the germline V gene are ENHRY and SYGVKD. The CDR3 is 14 amino acids. The ends lost 5 bases at V and 4 bases at J; junction bases unmatched: 3. CDR3 sequence reads: CAISSGQGVETQYF. The CDR3 bases are TGTGCCATCAGTTCGGGACAGGGGGTAGAGACCCAGTACTTC.

This clone was detected a few times. The chain has TRBV7-8 and TRBJ1-4; D not certain. Looked up from germline, CDR1 is SGHVS and CDR2 is FQNEAQ. Trimming removed 0 bases at V and 7 bases at J, with 21 bases between. CDR3 size: 18 residues. The CDR3 loop is CASSLARIGSSRGEKLFF. Here the CDR3 DNA reads TGTGCCAGCAGCTTAGCGCGAATCGGTTCCTCCCGCGGTGAAAAACTGTTTTTT.

This clone turned up a few times. The gene calls are TRBV28 and TRBJ2-5; D is uncertain. The CDR3 runs 13 residues. Looked up from germline, CDR1 is MDHEN and CDR2 is SYDVKM. Trimming cost V 3 bases and J 0 bases, with 5 bases left between them. The CDR3 region has the DNA TGTGCCAGCAGTTTGGCAAACCAAGAGACCCAGTACTTC. The encoded protein is CASSLANQETQYF.

The table lists this clone with a few counts. The chain recombines TRBV6-5 with TRBJ1-1; unclear D gene. Germline values: CDR1 MNHEY, CDR2 SVGAGI. Trimming stripped 7 bases from V and 0 bases from J, with 12 bases between. The CDR3 covers 14 residues. The CDR3 nucleotides are TGTGCCAGCATCTACCGCAGGTTGAACACTGAAGCTTTCTTT. Its translation: CASIYRRLNTEAFF.

This clone was found a few times. This chain links TRBV9 with TRBJ2-3, with TRBD2 matching over 9 bases. Unmatched junction bases numbered 5, after V lost 4 bases and J lost 2 bases. The CDR3 runs to 15 residues. Germline values: CDR1 SGDLS, CDR2 YYNGEE. CDR3 in amino acids: CASSTRLADTDTQYF. For the CDR3, the DNA is TGTGCCAGCAGCACCCGACTAGCGGACACAGATACGCAGTATTTT.

V usage is TRBV28 and J usage is TRBJ1-2; TRBD1 agrees at 8 bases. With 6 bases clipped from V and 5 bases from J, the junction kept 8 bases outside the gene matches. Germline CDR1 is MDHEN and CDR2 is SYDVKM. The CDR3 length is 14 residues. This chain's CDR3 is CASSLGTGGYGYTF. The CDR3 nucleotides read TGTGCCAGCAGCCTCGGCACAGGGGGATATGGCTACACCTTC.

V gene TRBV9 combines with J gene TRBJ2-2; 7 bases are shared with TRBD1. CDR1 SGDLS and CDR2 YYNGEE come from the germline V gene. The trim removed 0 bases at V and 2 bases at J, leaving 1 base unmatched. The CDR3 loop spans 15 amino acids. CDR3 amino acids: CASSVGTGNTGELFF. CDR3 DNA: TGTGCCAGCAGCGTAGGGACAGGAAACACCGGGGAGCTGTTTTTT.

The rearrangement joins TRBV29-1 to TRBJ1-4; no clear D. This CDR3 has 13 residues. The V gene lost 2 bases and the J gene lost 5 bases, with 9 bases spanning the gap. CDR1 and CDR2 from the germline V gene are SQVTM and ANQGSEA. This chain's CDR3 is CSVEKLENEKLFF. CDR3 DNA: TGCAGCGTTGAAAAACTCGAAAATGAAAAACTGTTTTTT. The full variable domain, in which reference TRBV29-1 and TRBJ1-4 provide the parts outside the CDR3, is SAVISQKPSRDICQRGTSLTIQCQVDSQVTMMFWYRQQPGQSLTLIATANQGSEATYESGFVIDKFPISRPNLTFSTLTVSNMSPEDSSIYLCSVEKLENEKLFFGSGTQLSVL.

This chain links TRBV29-1 with TRBJ1-1; TRBD1 aligns across 9 bases. Trimming at V came to 7 bases and at J to 0 bases, leaving 3 bases not matched to a gene. The CDR3 has 13 residues. The germline V gene encodes CDR1 SQVTM and CDR2 ANQGSEA. CDR3 sequence: CSGGTGLNTEAFF. In DNA form, the CDR3 reads TGCAGCGGGGGGACAGGGTTGAACACTGAAGCTTTCTTT.

The V gene is TRBV7-9, the J gene TRBJ2-3; 7 nucleotides match TRBD1. V shed 3 bases, J shed 1 base, and the junction held 4 bases outside the gene matches. Germline V gene data show CDR1 as SEHNR and CDR2 as FQNEAQ (reference sequence). CDR3 size: 15 residues. CDR3 nucleotide sequence: TGTGCCAGCAGCTTGGGACAGCCTCGCACAGATACGCAGTATTTT. Its translation: CASSLGQPRTDTQYF.

The gene calls are TRBV7-2 and TRBJ2-7; a possible D gene is TRBD1 (6 bases). Germline CDR1 reads SGHTA; CDR2 reads FQGNSA. The CDR3 extends over 16 amino acids. Trimming stripped 3 bases from V and 3 bases from J, with 18 bases between. The DNA of the CDR3 is TGTGCCAGCAGCTTCCGTGAGGGGGACGCTATCTACGAGCAGTACTTC. Its protein is CASSFREGDAIYEQYF. Full variable domain (remainder filled in from reference TRBV7-2 and TRBJ2-7): GAGVSQSPSNKVTEKGKDVELRCDPISGHTALYWYRQSLGQGLEFLIYFQGNSAPDKSGLPSDRFSAERTGGSVSTLTIQRTQQEDSAVYLCASSFREGDAIYEQYFGPGTRLTVT.

In this sample, this clone turned up a few times. V and J are TRBV7-3 and TRBJ2-7, with D maybe TRBD2 (6 bases). Germline V gene lookup returns CDR1 SGHTA and CDR2 FQGTGA. Between the trimmed V and J ends, which lost 1 base and 7 bases, there was a span of 17 bases. This CDR3 is built from 15 residues. The CDR3: CASSLIGDWSREQYF. The CDR3 nucleotides are TGTGCCAGCAGCTTAATCGGGGACTGGTCCCGGGAGCAGTACTTC.

This clone was seen more than once but under ten times. The chain carries TRBV4-2 and TRBJ1-3; TRBD1 agrees at 7 bases. Per the germline V gene, CDR1 is LGHNA and CDR2 is YNFKEQ. Losses at the gene ends were 1 base for V and 2 bases for J; bases not matched to a gene: 11. The CDR3 consists of 18 residues. CDR3 nucleotide sequence: TGTGCCAGCAGCCAAGGATTCTCCCCGACAGGGCCTGGAAACACCATATATTTT. Translating gives CASSQGFSPTGPGNTIYF.

In its sample, this clone was seen a few times. The CDR3 region is CASSFQGNEQYV. In DNA form, the CDR3 reads TGTGCCAGCAGCTTTCAGGGCAACGAGCAGTACGTC. The chain recombines TRBV11-2 with TRBJ2-7, with D perhaps TRBD1 (5 bases). Trimming left V 3 bases short and J 5 bases short, with 8 bases between. The CDR3 length is 12 residues. Per the germline V gene, CDR1 is SGHAT and CDR2 is FQNNGV.

The gene calls are TRBV4-2 and TRBJ2-1; a possible D gene is TRBD2 (6 bases). V was shortened by 5 bases and J by 6 bases, with 11 bases between the two germline ends. The germline gives CDR1 LGHNA, CDR2 YNFKEQ. The CDR3 spans 13 residues. The CDR3 region has the DNA TGTGCCAGCAGCACCCGACTAGGCAATGAGCAGTTCTTC. Amino acid sequence: CASSTRLGNEQFF.

The V and J genes are TRBV5-4 and TRBJ2-5, with 14 bases identical to TRBD2. The CDR3 contains 17 residues. The V segment lost 2 bases and the J segment 4 bases; nucleotides outside the gene matches: 7. Germline V gives CDR1 SGHNT, CDR2 YYREEE (reference sequence). CDR3 residues: CASSFRTSGRFGETQYF. The CDR3 nucleotides read TGTGCCAGCAGCTTTAGGACTAGCGGGAGGTTCGGAGAGACCCAGTACTTC.

The rearrangement uses TRBV6-5 and TRBJ2-3, with 9 nucleotides matching TRBD2. This CDR3 region has 14 residues. V lost 6 bases, J lost 6 bases, and 7 bases stayed unmatched. From germline, CDR1 is MNHEY and CDR2 SVGAGI. In DNA form, the CDR3 reads TGTGCCAGCAGGACCGGGACTAGCTGGGATACGCAGTATTTT. Translation: CASRTGTSWDTQYF.

This clone was observed a handful of times. The J gene is TRBJ2-5, the V gene TRBV28, with TRBD1 identical over 11 bases. J was trimmed by 5 bases and V by 5 bases; bases with no gene match: 7. Germline CDR1 MDHEN, CDR2 SYDVKM. The CDR3 has 15 residues. DNA of the CDR3: TGTGCCAGCAGTCCACGGGACAGGGGGATCGAGACCCAGTACTTC. Amino acids: CASSPRDRGIETQYF. Filled out from reference TRBV28 and TRBJ2-5, the complete variable domain reads DVKVTQSSRYLVKRTGEKVFLECVQDMDHENMFWYRQDPGLGLRLIYFSYDVKMKEKGDIPEGYSVSREKKERFSLILESASTNQTSMYLCASSPRDRGIETQYFGPGTRLLVL.

The chain links TRBV7-9 to TRBJ2-1, with 14 bases identical to TRBD2. Trimming removed 3 bases from V and 7 bases from J; junction bases left unmatched: 2. Looked up from germline, CDR1 is SEHNR and CDR2 is FQNEAQ (reference sequence). The CDR3 is 15 amino acids. The CDR3 sequence is CASSLRTSGRNEQFF. The CDR3 DNA reads TGTGCCAGCAGCTTGAGGACTAGCGGGAGGAATGAGCAGTTCTTC.

In this sample, this clone turned up a few times. The chain is built from TRBV9 and TRBJ2-7; D gene unclear. There are 15 residues in the CDR3. Germline V lookup: CDR1 SGDLS, CDR2 YYNGEE. Trimming took 4 bases from V and 2 from J, leaving 16 bases between them. Here the CDR3 DNA reads TGTGCCAGCAGCCCCCGAGGAGTTTTGACCTACGAGCAGTACTTC. It codes for CASSPRGVLTYEQYF. Full variable domain (rest looked up from reference TRBV9 and TRBJ2-7): DSGVTQTPKHLITATGQRVTLRCSPRSGDLSVYWYQQSLDQGLQFLIQYYNGEERAKGNILERFSAQQFPDLHSELNLSSLELGDSALYFCASSPRGVLTYEQYFGPGTRLTVT.